The 30 T cell receptor beta chains below come from one sample, sequenced in a study of T cell responses to AZD1222 COVID-19 vaccine. The method was immunoSEQ multiplex PCR; TCRdb's version includes in-frame clones alone and lacks a portion of them. The sample records 130,000 to 150,000 clones, 75% to 90% being singletons. This material consisted of peripheral blood, taken on day 0 of AZD1222 vaccination. These receptors were collected from an adult in good health.

The J gene is TRBJ2-4, the V gene TRBV5-4; 7 nucleotides align to TRBD1. Trimming at V came to 3 bases and at J to 6 bases, leaving 15 bases not matched to a gene. There are 17 residues in the CDR3. The germline gives CDR1 SGHNT, CDR2 YYREEE (reference sequence). The DNA of the CDR3 is TGTGCCAGCAGCTCGACTATCAGGACAGGTCAAGGAAACATTCAGTACTTC. Translated: CASSSTIRTGQGNIQYF.

As DNA, the CDR3 is TGTGCCAGCAGTATTTCGGGGGGCCTTGGCAATGAGCAGTTCTTC. This translates into CASSISGGLGNEQFF. The rearrangement joins TRBV6-5 to TRBJ2-1, with a possible D match to TRBD2 (7 bases). CDR3 length equals 15 residues. V dropped 5 bases and J dropped 6 bases, with 17 bases sitting between them. In germline, CDR1 is MNHEY, CDR2 SVGAGI.

The chain combines TRBV11-2 with TRBJ2-5; TRBD2 is a possible D gene (5 bases). V lost 5 bases, J lost 2 bases, and 18 bases lay in between. CDR1 is SGHAT, CDR2 FQNNGV, per germline. The CDR3 has 16 amino acids. The CDR3 spells CASSAIRGAVQETQYF. The CDR3 DNA is TGTGCCAGCAGCGCCATACGTGGAGCGGTTCAAGAGACCCAGTACTTC.

The V gene is TRBV18, the J gene TRBJ2-7, with D maybe TRBD1 (6 bases). V was cut by 6 bases and J by 5 bases, with 17 bases left in between. This CDR3 region has 14 residues. The germline CDR1 and CDR2 sequences are KGHSH and LQKENI. The CDR3 is CASSLRQAVDEQYF. The CDR3 DNA reads as TGTGCCAGCTCTCTGAGACAGGCGGTCGACGAGCAGTACTTC.

The genes are TRBV5-1 and TRBJ2-2; 7 bases align to TRBD2. This CDR3 region has 16 residues. Germline assignment: CDR1 SGHRS and CDR2 YFSETQ. Germline trimming cut 0 bases from V and 6 bases from J; bases unmatched to any gene: 8. CDR3 nucleotides: TGCGCCAGCAGCTTGGGTCGCGGGGGTCTGGCCGGGGAGCTGTTTTTT. It yields the protein CASSLGRGGLAGELFF.

The V and J genes are TRBV18 and TRBJ1-2, with D unclear. This CDR3 contains 11 residues. The V end lost 6 bases, the J end lost 9 bases, and 11 bases lay between the germline ends. The germline gives CDR1 KGHSH, CDR2 LQKENI. This CDR3 reads CASSADYRYTF. As DNA, the CDR3 is TGTGCCAGCTCCGCGGACTACCGCTACACCTTC.

V gene TRBV27 combines with J gene TRBJ2-7; 7 nucleotides align to TRBD1. The germline V gene has CDR1 MNHEY and CDR2 SMNVEV (reference sequence). The CDR3 is 20 amino acids. Trimming took 4 bases from V and 1 from J; bases not matched to a gene: 22. The CDR3, as DNA: TGTGCCAGCAGTTCCGATGCCCATGGCCGACAGGGATATAATTCCTACGAGCAGTACTTC. It codes for CASSSDAHGRQGYNSYEQYF.

The V gene is TRBV3-1 (or the pseudogene TRBV3-2), the J gene TRBJ1-4, with TRBD1 as a possible D gene (5 bases). The germline gives CDR1 LGHDT, CDR2 YNNKEL (reference sequence). The V end lost 1 base, the J end lost 5 bases, and 11 bases lay between the germline ends. The CDR3 is 15 amino acids. The CDR3 loop is CASSQGGFSNEKLFF. The CDR3 region has the DNA TGTGCCAGCAGCCAAGGGGGGTTTTCGAATGAAAAACTGTTTTTT.

About this clone itself: The sample carries other DNA sequences with the same CDR3. This chain links TRBV5-4 with TRBJ2-2; TRBD1 matches at 7 bases. The CDR3 loop spans 15 amino acids. Per the germline V gene, CDR1 is SGHNT and CDR2 is YYREEE (reference sequence). The ends lost 4 bases at V and 0 bases at J; junction bases unmatched: 3. CDR3 DNA: TGTGCCAGCAGCCCCGGGACAGCGAACACCGGGGAGCTGTTTTTT. Its translation: CASSPGTANTGELFF.

J is TRBJ1-3 and V is TRBV15, with TRBD1 as a possible D gene (5 bases). The CDR3 covers 15 residues. V lost 0 bases to trimming and J lost 1 base, with 7 bases between them. From germline, CDR1 is LNHNV and CDR2 YYDKDF (reference sequence). The CDR3 is CATSRDRGSGNTIYF. The CDR3 region has the DNA TGTGCCACCAGCAGAGATCGGGGGTCTGGAAACACCATATATTTT.

The chain links TRBV27 to TRBJ2-7; the D gene is possibly TRBD1 (5 bases). Germline assignment: CDR1 MNHEY and CDR2 SMNVEV (reference sequence). This CDR3 has 17 amino acids. V gave up 2 bases and J gave up 2 bases, with 19 bases separating them. As DNA, the CDR3 is TGTGCCAGCAGTTTAAGGCCCCCTTCTCAGGGAACCTACGAGCAGTACTTC. Translation gives CASSLRPPSQGTYEQYF.

V is TRBV27 and J is TRBJ2-7; weak D call: TRBD1 (6 bases). V shed 5 bases and J shed 5 bases, with 19 bases lying between them. The germline CDR1 and CDR2 sequences are MNHEY and SMNVEV (reference sequence). The CDR3 consists of 15 residues. CDR3 bases: TGTGCCAGCAGTGGGACCGCGACAGGTTCCCACGAGCAGTACTTC. Translated: CASSGTATGSHEQYF.

The chain has TRBV7-8 and TRBJ1-2; D gene ambiguous. CDR3 length equals 15 residues. Looked up from germline, CDR1 is SGHVS and CDR2 is FQNEAQ. The germline V and J ends were trimmed by 1 base and 7 bases, with 16 bases remaining between them. The CDR3 here is CASSLVVGGSFGYTF. The CDR3 DNA sequence: TGTGCCAGCAGCTTAGTAGTAGGCGGGTCTTTTGGCTACACCTTC.

The gene calls are TRBV12-5 and TRBJ1-6; D unresolved. The V end was cut by 0 bases, the J end by 0 bases, with 12 bases between. CDR1 is LGHNT, CDR2 FRNRAP, per germline. The CDR3 spans 18 residues. CDR3 DNA: TGTGCTAGTGGTTTGGTACTTGGAGGGAGCTCCTATAATTCACCCCTCCACTTT. Translated: CASGLVLGGSSYNSPLHF.

A single count supports this clone. The chain carries TRBV19 and TRBJ2-1; possibly TRBD1 or TRBD2 for D (7 bases each). The germline V and J ends were trimmed by 4 bases and 8 bases, with 18 bases remaining between them. The CDR3 extends over 15 amino acids. Germline CDR1 and CDR2: LNHDA and SQIVND (reference sequence). The chain's CDR3 is CASSTSTGRGYEQFF. CDR3 coding DNA: TGTGCCAGTAGTACCTCGACAGGGAGGGGGTATGAGCAGTTCTTC.

This chain uses TRBV21-1 with TRBJ2-7; the listed D gene, TRBD1, was not tested against the DNA. TRBV21-1 is assigned pseudogene status. This CDR3 is 18 amino acids long. The CDR3: CASSNDRVLYPSSYEQYF. In DNA, the CDR3 is TGTGCCAGCAGCAACGACAGAGTTTTATATCCATCTTCCTACGAGCAGTACTTC.

This rearrangement joins TRBV19 to TRBJ1-1; D is unresolved. This CDR3 is 14 amino acids long. CDR1 and CDR2 from the germline V gene are LNHDA and SQIVND (reference sequence). V was trimmed by 6 bases and J by 1 base, leaving 12 bases between them. The CDR3 reads CASRIDNRNTEAFF. The DNA for the CDR3 is TGTGCCAGTAGGATTGACAATCGGAACACTGAAGCTTTCTTT.

The J gene is TRBJ2-7, the V gene TRBV11-2, with 8 bases identical to TRBD2. Per the germline V gene, CDR1 is SGHAT and CDR2 is FQNNGV. With V trimmed by 1 base and J by 7 bases, 15 bases remained unmatched. The CDR3 runs 17 residues. The CDR3 DNA is TGTGCCAGCAGCTTAGTGGCAATAACGGGAGGGTCTTGGGAGCAGTACTTC. This sequence encodes CASSLVAITGGSWEQYF.

The chain uses TRBV19 and TRBJ2-5, with 8 bases identical to TRBD2. J was trimmed by 3 bases and V by 3 bases; bases with no gene match: 3. Per germline, CDR1 LNHDA and CDR2 SQIVND (reference sequence). CDR3 size: 14 residues. This CDR3 is CASSIAGGEETQYF. DNA for the CDR3: TGTGCCAGTAGTATCGCGGGAGGAGAAGAGACCCAGTACTTC.

CDR3 loop: CASAPRQGYTEAFF. DNA of the CDR3: TGTGCCAGCGCCCCGAGGCAGGGTTACACTGAAGCTTTCTTT. J is TRBJ1-1 and V is TRBV5-4, with D tentatively TRBD1 (5 bases). This CDR3 is built from 14 residues. Deletions cut 7 bases from V and 3 bases from J, with 16 bases between. Germline V gene data show CDR1 as SGHNT and CDR2 as YYREEE (reference sequence). Supplemented by reference TRBV5-4 and TRBJ1-1, the full variable domain reads ETGVTQSPTHLIKTRGQQVTLRCSSQSGHNTVSWYQQALGQGPQFIFQYYREEENGRGNFPPRFSGLQFPNYSSELNVNALELDDSALYLCASAPRQGYTEAFFGQGTRLTVV.

The J gene is TRBJ1-4, the V gene TRBV30, with TRBD1 matching over 9 bases. V lost 5 bases and J lost 7; bases outside the gene matches: 8. This CDR3 has 14 amino acids. Germline CDR1 and CDR2: GTSNPN and SVGIG (reference sequence). CDR3 DNA sequence: TGTGCCTGGGGTTACGGGACAGGGTTTGAAAAACTGTTTTTT. As protein: CAWGYGTGFEKLFF.

The chain uses TRBV28 and TRBJ1-5, with D possibly TRBD1 on 5 matching bases. The CDR3 extends over 14 amino acids. Germline-derived CDR1 and CDR2 are MDHEN and SYDVKM. V gave up 7 bases and J gave up 7 bases, with 17 bases separating them. CDR3 sequence: CASNLRAEGQPQHF. DNA of the CDR3: TGTGCCAGCAACCTCCGGGCCGAGGGGCAGCCCCAGCATTTT.

A word on this clone: Other nucleotide sequences in the sample specify the same CDR3. The chain joins TRBV27 to TRBJ2-1; no firm D call. The CDR3 spans 11 residues. Trimming took 9 bases from V and 6 from J, leaving 9 bases between them. The germline V gene has CDR1 MNHEY and CDR2 SMNVEV (reference sequence). The CDR3 protein is CASSRFNEQFF. CDR3 sequence (DNA): TGTGCCAGTAGTCGTTTCAATGAGCAGTTCTTC.

This chain uses TRBV4-1 with TRBJ1-5; D might be TRBD1 (6 bases). In germline, CDR1 is MGHRA, CDR2 YSYEKL. The CDR3 contains 14 residues. The V gene lost 1 base and the J gene lost 3 bases, with 7 bases spanning the gap. CDR3 in DNA: TGCGCCAGCAGCCAAGGGACAGACAATCAGCCCCAGCATTTT. It translates to CASSQGTDNQPQHF.

The chain recombines TRBV24-1 with TRBJ2-2; 8 positions match TRBD1. The CDR3 spans 15 residues. Germline V CDR1 and CDR2: KGHDR, SFDVKD. The V and J ends lost 7 bases and 6 bases, in that order; junction bases with no gene match: 9. The DNA of the CDR3 is TGTGCCACCAGGCCCGGGACAGGCGTCGCCGGGGAGCTGTTTTTT. It yields the protein CATRPGTGVAGELFF.

This chain uses TRBV5-6 with TRBJ1-3; the match to TRBD1 covers 8 bases. The length of the CDR3 is 16 residues. Germline CDR1 reads SGHDT; CDR2 reads YYEEEE. The V gene end was trimmed by 4 bases and the J gene end by 0 bases; junction bases not matched to a gene: 6. The chain's CDR3 is CASSLGQANSGNTIYF. Here the CDR3 DNA reads TGTGCCAGCAGCCTGGGACAGGCAAACTCTGGAAACACCATATATTTT.

Here the CDR3 reads CAWSTGANQPQHF. The CDR3, as DNA: TGTGCCTGGAGTACCGGGGCCAATCAGCCCCAGCATTTT. The chain recombines TRBV30 with TRBJ1-5; D may be TRBD1 (5 bases). The CDR3 is made up of 13 amino acids. V dropped 2 bases and J dropped 3 bases, with 8 bases sitting between them. The V gene's germline CDR1 is GTSNPN and CDR2 SVGIG (reference sequence).

This sequence joins TRBV5-1 and TRBJ2-1; D possibly uses TRBD1 or TRBD2 (6 bases each). The CDR3 has 12 amino acids. CDR1 SGHRS and CDR2 YFSETQ come from the germline V gene. V gave up 0 bases and J gave up 11 bases, with 9 bases separating them. DNA of the CDR3: TGCGCCAGCAGCTTGGAAGGGGGGAAGCAGTTCTTC. Its translation is CASSLEGGKQFF.

This chain connects TRBV30 to TRBJ2-2, with D hard to call. This CDR3 region has 13 residues. The germline CDR1 and CDR2 sequences are GTSNPN and SVGIG (reference sequence). Trimming took off 0 bases at V and 5 bases at J, with 7 bases between the two ends. CDR3 nucleotide sequence: TGTGCCTGGAGTGTGAGAGTGACCGGGGAGCTGTTTTTT. Translating gives CAWSVRVTGELFF.

V usage is TRBV5-1 and J usage is TRBJ1-4, with D possibly being TRBD1 (6 bases). V was cut by 5 bases and J by 4 bases, with 12 bases left in between. This CDR3 comprises 14 residues. Germline V gene lookup returns CDR1 SGHRS and CDR2 YFSETQ. CDR3 nucleotide sequence: TGCGCCAGCAGACCCGGACAGTTTAATGAAAAACTGTTTTTT. It yields the protein CASRPGQFNEKLFF.